This TCR beta chain was captured in a study of blood T cell repertoires in COVID-19. Overall study: Samples representing acute and convalescent COVID-19 were sourced from the United States, Italy and Spain. T cells, B-cell-depleted T cells, or PBMCs supplied cDNA or gDNA.

In the authors' workflow: Amplification of reference gene primers was used by the study to estimate nucleated cell counts. The protocol was immunoSEQ multiplex PCR, while the TCRdb copy is restricted to in-frame clones and leaves out a portion. V, J and clone size are taken as reported in that table, and D and trimming were inferred from the DNA itself. The sample shows about 140,000 clones, under 85% of them seen only once. Sample: peripheral blood. The origin of this receptor is a human donor in a cohort sampled during active COVID-19.

CDR3: CASSQEGTLGSYEQYF. The DNA of the CDR3 is TGCGCCAGCAGCCAAGAGGGGACTCTCGGCTCCTACGAGCAGTACTTC. The chain employs TRBV4-1 and TRBJ2-7, with TRBD2 as a possible D gene (6 bases). Germline V gene sequence: CDR1 MGHRA, CDR2 YSYEKL. CDR3 size: 16 residues. Trimming pared 0 bases from V and 0 bases from J, leaving 12 bases between.